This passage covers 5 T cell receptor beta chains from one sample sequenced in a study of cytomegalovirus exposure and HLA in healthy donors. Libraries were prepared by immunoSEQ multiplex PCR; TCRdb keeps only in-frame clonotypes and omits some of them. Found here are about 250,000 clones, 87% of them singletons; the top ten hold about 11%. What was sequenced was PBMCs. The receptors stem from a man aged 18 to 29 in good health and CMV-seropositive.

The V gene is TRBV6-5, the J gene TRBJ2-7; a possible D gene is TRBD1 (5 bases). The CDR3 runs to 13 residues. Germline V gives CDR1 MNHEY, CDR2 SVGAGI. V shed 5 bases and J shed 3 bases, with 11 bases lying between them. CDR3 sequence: CASSRGGYYEQYF. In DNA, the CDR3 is TGTGCCAGCAGTAGGGGCGGTTACTACGAGCAGTACTTC.

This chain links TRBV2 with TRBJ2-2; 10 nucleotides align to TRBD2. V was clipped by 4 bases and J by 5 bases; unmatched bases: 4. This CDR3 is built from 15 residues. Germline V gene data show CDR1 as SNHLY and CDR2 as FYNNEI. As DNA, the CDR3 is TGTGCCAGCAGTGTAAGCGGGAGGGTTACCGGGGAGCTGTTTTTT. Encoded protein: CASSVSGRVTGELFF.

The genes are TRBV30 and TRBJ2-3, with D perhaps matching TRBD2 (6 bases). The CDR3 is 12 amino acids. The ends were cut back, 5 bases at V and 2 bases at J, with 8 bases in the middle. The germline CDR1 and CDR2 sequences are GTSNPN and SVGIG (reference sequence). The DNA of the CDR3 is TGTGCCTGGCGACTAGTCACAGATACGCAGTATTTT. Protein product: CAWRLVTDTQYF.

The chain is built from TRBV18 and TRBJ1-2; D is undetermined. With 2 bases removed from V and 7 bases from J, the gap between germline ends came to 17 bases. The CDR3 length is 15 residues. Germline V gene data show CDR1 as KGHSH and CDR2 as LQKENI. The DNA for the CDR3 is TGTGCCAGCTCACCAAGTAATTCGGCAGGAGGTGGCTACACCTTC. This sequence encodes CASSPSNSAGGGYTF. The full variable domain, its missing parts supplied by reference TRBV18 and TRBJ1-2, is NAGVMQNPRHLVRRRGQEARLRCSPMKGHSHVYWYRQLPEEGLKFMVYLQKENIIDESGMPKERFSAEFPKEGPSILRIQQVVRGDSAAYFCASSPSNSAGGGYTFGSGTRLTVV.

This CDR3 reads CASSPLDRANEKLFF. The CDR3 bases are TGTGCCAGCAGCCCCCTGGACAGGGCTAATGAAAAACTGTTTTTT. This rearrangement joins TRBV5-6 to TRBJ1-4; TRBD1 matches 8 bases. Germline loops: CDR1 SGHDT, CDR2 YYEEEE. V lost 4 bases to trimming and J lost 3 bases; unmatched junction nucleotides: 5. The CDR3 totals 15 residues.